These 11 T cell receptor beta chains were all obtained from the same sample, sequenced in a study of blood T cells in healthy people across ages. Primed by a sample-barcoded 5' primer and a J-beta primer mix, a second PCR proceeded for roughly 7 to 12 cycles. Each CDR3 protein is one row after TCRdb ran MiXCR on the 5' RACE reads. Among about 290,000 distinct CDR3 sequences, 27% were seen once, and the ten largest hold 29%. Sequenced: blood. The receptor source for this set is a woman aged 70-85 years in good health.

There are many counts of this clonotype. The rearrangement uses TRBV10-3 and TRBJ2-1, with 9 bases fitting TRBD1. Trimming cost V 10 bases and J 7 bases; bases outside gene matches: 11. This CDR3 contains 14 residues. Per the germline V gene, CDR1 is ENHRY and CDR2 is SYGVKD. The CDR3 sequence is CATAGTGTLNEQFF. The CDR3, as DNA: TGTGCCACCGCCGGGACAGGGACCTTAAATGAGCAGTTCTTC.

This clonotype has a count of ten or more. The chain recombines TRBV28 with TRBJ2-4; TRBD1 matches at 7 bases. J lost 6 bases, V lost 1 base, and 9 bases had no gene match. Germline V CDR1 and CDR2: MDHEN, SYDVKM. The CDR3 is 16 amino acids. DNA of the CDR3: TGTGCCAGCAGTTTATCAGGTGACAGGGTAGGAAACATTCAGTACTTC. Translating it yields CASSLSGDRVGNIQYF. The whole variable domain, remainder taken from reference TRBV28 and TRBJ2-4, is DVKVTQSSRYLVKRTGEKVFLECVQDMDHENMFWYRQDPGLGLRLIYFSYDVKMKEKGDIPEGYSVSREKKERFSLILESASTNQTSMYLCASSLSGDRVGNIQYFGAGTRLSVL.

The V call is TRBV7-2, the J call TRBJ1-2; a weak D match, TRBD1 (5 bases). Germline-derived CDR1 and CDR2 are SGHTA and FQGNSA. Trimming shortened V by 0 bases and J by 8 bases, and 10 bases separated the two germline ends. This CDR3 is 13 amino acids long. CDR3 protein: CASSLAGVEGYTF. CDR3 bases: TGTGCCAGCAGCTTAGCGGGGGTAGAGGGCTACACCTTC.

The V gene is TRBV3-1, the J gene TRBJ1-6; D gene ambiguous. CDR1 is LGHDT, CDR2 YNNKEL, per germline (reference sequence). Trimming removed 5 bases at V and 5 bases at J, with 16 bases between. The CDR3 spans 16 residues. The CDR3 bases are TGTGCCAGCAGCAAAGTAAGCAGCAGAAATAATTCACCCCTCCACTTT. Its protein product is CASSKVSSRNNSPLHF.

The rearrangement links TRBV25-1 to TRBJ1-1; the match to TRBD1 covers 7 bases. V gave up 6 bases and J gave up 5 bases; unmatched junction bases: 9. Germline V CDR1 and CDR2: MGHDK, SYGVNS. This CDR3 has 14 residues. DNA of the CDR3: TGTGCCAGCAGCCTTACGGACAGGCTAACTGAAGCTTTCTTT. Protein product: CASSLTDRLTEAFF.

The gene calls are TRBV9 and TRBJ2-5, with TRBD2 identical over 10 bases. Germline V gene lookup returns CDR1 SGDLS and CDR2 YYNGEE. V dropped 0 bases and J dropped 3; count of bases not matched to a gene: 2. This CDR3 region has 15 residues. CDR3 region: CASSVAGTSEETQYF. The CDR3 DNA reads as TGTGCCAGCAGCGTAGCTGGGACTAGCGAAGAGACCCAGTACTTC.

The count of this clonotype is one. This chain links TRBV28 with TRBJ2-7; 10 bases align to TRBD2. The V and J ends lost 4 bases and 4 bases, in that order; junction bases with no gene match: 19. CDR1 and CDR2 (germline): MDHEN, SYDVKM. This CDR3 contains 19 residues. CDR3 DNA: TGTGCCAGCAGTTCCTCTACTCCCAACCAAGCGGGAGGGCGTTACGAGCAGTACTTC. Translated, it gives CASSSSTPNQAGGRYEQYF. Drawing the rest from reference TRBV28 and TRBJ2-7, the complete variable domain is DVKVTQSSRYLVKRTGEKVFLECVQDMDHENMFWYRQDPGLGLRLIYFSYDVKMKEKGDIPEGYSVSREKKERFSLILESASTNQTSMYLCASSSSTPNQAGGRYEQYFGPGTRLTVT.

The CDR3 loop reads CASSFPPSGTTDTQYF. The CDR3 nucleotides are TGTGCCAGCAGTTTTCCCCCATCCGGGACCACAGATACGCAGTATTTT. The rearrangement links TRBV28 to TRBJ2-3, with D tentatively TRBD1 or TRBD2 (5 bases each). Germline V gene data show CDR1 as MDHEN and CDR2 as SYDVKM. The CDR3 is 16 residues long. V lost 3 bases and J 2 bases, leaving 15 bases between the germline ends.

V gene TRBV7-2 combines with J gene TRBJ1-3, with D possibly TRBD1 on 6 matching bases. V lost 5 bases, J lost 3 bases, and 11 bases lay in between. There are 14 residues in the CDR3. Germline V CDR1 and CDR2: SGHTA, FQGNSA. CDR3 sequence reads: CASSAGTYGNTIYF. Written as DNA, the CDR3 is TGTGCCAGCAGCGCCGGGACATATGGAAACACCATATATTTT.

The chain combines TRBV7-9 with TRBJ2-5; D is perhaps TRBD2 (6 bases). The DNA end favors TRBJ2-7, so the J call may be wrong. In germline, CDR1 is SEHNR, CDR2 FQNEAQ (reference sequence). The CDR3 runs to 14 residues. As DNA, the CDR3 is TGTGCCAGCAGCTTAGATAGCGGATCCTACGAGCAGTACTTC. Protein product: CASSLDSGSYEQYF.

This clonotype came up a few times. V gene TRBV20-1 combines with J gene TRBJ2-3; unclear D gene. V dropped 5 bases and J dropped 12 bases, with 21 bases sitting between them. Looked up from germline, CDR1 is DFQATT and CDR2 is SNEGSKA (reference sequence). The CDR3 contains 13 residues. Written as DNA, the CDR3 is TGCAGTGCTCCCCTTCACTCGACGAAAGTTCAGTATTTT. Translated: CSAPLHSTKVQYF.